These 30 T cell receptor beta chains share one sample of origin, sequenced in a study of control samples from healthy donors and cancer patients. Here immunoSEQ multiplex PCR was the method, and the copy in TCRdb shows in-frame clones only, minus some. The sample has 110,000 to 150,000 clones; around 94% are singletons. Material for sequencing was PBMCs. The origin of the receptors is a man in his sixties with colorectal cancer.

The CDR3 reads CASSLPLQDTEAFF. CDR3 coding DNA: TGTGCCAGCAGCCTCCCCTTACAGGACACTGAAGCTTTCTTT. The rearrangement uses TRBV11-2 and TRBJ1-1; weak D call: TRBD1 (5 bases). The CDR3 is 14 residues long. CDR1 and CDR2 from the germline V gene are SGHAT and FQNNGV. Trimming pared 5 bases from V and 3 bases from J, leaving 13 bases between.

This chain links TRBV4-1 with TRBJ1-1, with 9 bases fitting TRBD1. The V segment lost 2 bases and the J segment 7 bases; nucleotides outside the gene matches: 20. Germline V CDR1 and CDR2: MGHRA, YSYEKL. The CDR3 contains 19 residues. In DNA, the CDR3 is TGCGCCAGCAGCCAAAGGAGCCCCCGGGACAGGGCCGCACAATATGAAGCTTTCTTT. Amino acid sequence: CASSQRSPRDRAAQYEAFF.

The genes are TRBV5-1 and TRBJ2-7; TRBD2 is a possible D gene (5 bases). The CDR3 has 15 residues. In germline, CDR1 is SGHRS, CDR2 YFSETQ. Trimming shortened V by 2 bases and J by 6 bases, and 18 bases separated the two germline ends. The CDR3 loop is CASSFVPLEAAEQYF. CDR3 nucleotides: TGCGCCAGCAGCTTCGTGCCACTAGAAGCTGCCGAGCAGTACTTC.

The chain is built from TRBV5-1 and TRBJ1-1, with D possibly matching TRBD1 (6 bases). With 4 bases removed from V and 4 bases from J, the gap between germline ends came to 11 bases. This CDR3 comprises 13 residues. CDR1 and CDR2 from the germline V gene are SGHRS and YFSETQ. Written as DNA, the CDR3 is TGCGCCAGCAGCGCAGGGGTAGGCACTGAAGCTTTCTTT. This translates into CASSAGVGTEAFF.

The chain links TRBV9 to TRBJ1-1; D possibly corresponds to TRBD1 (5 bases). Per the germline V gene, CDR1 is SGDLS and CDR2 is YYNGEE. The CDR3 runs to 13 residues. Trimming pared 4 bases from V and 5 bases from J, leaving 12 bases between. CDR3 sequence: CASSQGRRTEAFF. The CDR3 region has the DNA TGTGCCAGCAGCCAGGGAAGGAGGACTGAAGCTTTCTTT.

This chain connects TRBV9 to TRBJ1-6, with no clear D. V gave up 5 bases and J gave up 3 bases, with 9 bases separating them. This CDR3 spans 14 amino acids. Germline V gene lookup returns CDR1 SGDLS and CDR2 YYNGEE. This chain's CDR3 is CASSTGDYNSPLHF. The CDR3 DNA reads as TGTGCCAGCAGTACCGGGGACTATAATTCACCCCTCCACTTT.

The chain is built from TRBV27 and TRBJ1-1; 7 bases are a match to TRBD1. The J segment lost 3 bases and the V segment lost 5 bases, leaving 3 bases of the junction unmatched. This CDR3 region has 13 residues. Germline CDR1 reads MNHEY; CDR2 reads SMNVEV (reference sequence). The CDR3 DNA is TGTGCCAGCAGTCACAGGGGAGACACTGAAGCTTTCTTT. Residues: CASSHRGDTEAFF.

The rearrangement joins TRBV9 to TRBJ1-6, with D tentatively TRBD1 (5 bases). The ends were cut back, 3 bases at V and 4 bases at J, with 11 bases in the middle. The CDR3 sequence is 15 residues long. Germline assignment: CDR1 SGDLS and CDR2 YYNGEE. CDR3 DNA sequence: TGTGCCAGCAGCGAGCCTCAGGGTTATAATTCACCCCTCCACTTT. It translates to CASSEPQGYNSPLHF.

V gene TRBV15 combines with J gene TRBJ1-1; no firm D call. This CDR3 has 11 residues. Per the germline V gene, CDR1 is LNHNV and CDR2 is YYDKDF (reference sequence). Trimming took 3 bases from V and 5 from J, leaving 4 bases between them. CDR3 DNA: TGTGCCACCAGCAGTTCGACTGAAGCTTTCTTT. The encoded protein is CATSSSTEAFF. Variable domain in full (rest from reference TRBV15 and TRBJ1-1): DAMVIQNPRYQVTQFGKPVTLSCSQTLNHNVMYWYQQKSSQAPKLLFHYYDKDFNNEADTPDNFQSRRPNTSFCFLDIRSPGLGDTAMYLCATSSSTEAFFGQGTRLTVV.

The chain combines TRBV27 with TRBJ2-7; 11 bases are a match to TRBD1. J was trimmed by 6 bases and V by 6 bases; bases with no gene match: 7. The CDR3 consists of 14 residues. Germline V gene data show CDR1 as MNHEY and CDR2 as SMNVEV (reference sequence). The CDR3 loop is CASSFGTGGVEQYF. The DNA of the CDR3 is TGTGCCAGCAGCTTCGGGACAGGGGGAGTCGAGCAGTACTTC.

The rearrangement uses TRBV19 and TRBJ2-3; 7 bases align to TRBD2. The CDR3 runs to 18 residues. Germline V lookup: CDR1 LNHDA, CDR2 SQIVND (reference sequence). Trimming took 0 bases from V and 2 from J; bases not matched to a gene: 11. CDR3 region: CASSIDPPASGVTDTQYF. The CDR3 DNA is TGTGCCAGTAGTATAGACCCTCCCGCTAGCGGTGTCACAGATACGCAGTATTTT.

The genes are TRBV5-1 and TRBJ1-1; TRBD1 matches at 7 bases. This CDR3 is 13 amino acids long. Germline assignment: CDR1 SGHRS and CDR2 YFSETQ. V gave up 2 bases and J gave up 4 bases; unmatched junction bases: 2. This chain's CDR3 is CASSFGQATEAFF. CDR3 nucleotides: TGCGCCAGCAGCTTCGGACAGGCCACTGAAGCTTTCTTT.

The chain has TRBV27 and TRBJ1-5, with D unresolved. CDR1 is MNHEY, CDR2 SMNVEV, per germline (reference sequence). The V end was cut by 3 bases, the J end by 4 bases, with 7 bases between. The CDR3 consists of 13 residues. DNA of the CDR3: TGTGCCAGCAGTTTCAAACGTAATCAGCCCCAGCATTTT. Its translation is CASSFKRNQPQHF.

The chain carries TRBV5-4 and TRBJ2-3, with 7 bases aligning to TRBD2. V dropped 5 bases and J dropped 2; count of bases not matched to a gene: 11. The CDR3 runs to 16 residues. The V gene's germline CDR1 is SGHNT and CDR2 YYREEE (reference sequence). The CDR3 DNA is TGTGCCAGCAGTCTTGCGGGGGTAGGGAACACAGATACGCAGTATTTT. Translating gives CASSLAGVGNTDTQYF.

The chain has TRBV21-1 and TRBJ1-1; TRBD1, as called in the table, went unchecked against the DNA. TRBV21-1 is noted as a pseudogene. The CDR3 has 18 amino acids. The CDR3 sequence: CASSKWGGQGGQNTEAFF. The CDR3, as DNA: TGTGCCAGCAGCAAATGGGGGGGACAGGGAGGTCAGAACACTGAAGCTTTCTTT.

As to this clone: Compared with germline, one end of the junction differs, possibly owing to a read error. The genes are TRBV5-1 and TRBJ2-2, with D maybe TRBD2 (5 bases). The CDR3 is made up of 14 amino acids. Looked up from germline, CDR1 is SGHRS and CDR2 is YFSETQ. The CDR3 loop reads CASNLGGSTGELFF. The CDR3 coding sequence is TGCGCCAGCAACTTGGGTGGGAGCACCGGGGAGCTGTTTTTT.

The chain is built from TRBV5-1 and TRBJ1-5; D is uncertain. The CDR3 extends over 13 amino acids. V lost 3 bases to trimming and J lost 3 bases, with 7 bases between them. Germline CDR1 reads SGHRS; CDR2 reads YFSETQ. The CDR3 reads CASSWGVNQPQHF. The CDR3 DNA is TGCGCCAGCAGCTGGGGTGTCAATCAGCCCCAGCATTTT. The complete variable domain, with remaining parts taken from reference TRBV5-1 and TRBJ1-5, reads KAGVTQTPRYLIKTRGQQVTLSCSPISGHRSVSWYQQTPGQGLQFLFEYFSETQRNKGNFPGRFSGRQFSNSRSEMNVSTLELGDSALYLCASSWGVNQPQHFGDGTRLSIL.

This clone appeared once. The CDR3, as DNA: TGTGCCAGCAGTTTATCGGGACAGAAACTCTACGAGCAGTACTTC. Amino acid sequence: CASSLSGQKLYEQYF. This rearrangement joins TRBV28 to TRBJ2-7; TRBD1 agrees at 7 bases. CDR1 and CDR2 from the germline V gene are MDHEN and SYDVKM. This CDR3 region has 15 residues. The V and J ends lost 1 base and 3 bases, in that order; junction bases with no gene match: 6.

V usage is TRBV5-6 and J usage is TRBJ2-1; a possible D gene is TRBD2 (5 bases). Germline CDR1 is SGHDT and CDR2 is YYEEEE. The V end was cut by 0 bases, the J end by 4 bases, with 11 bases between. The CDR3 sequence is 15 residues long. Written as DNA, the CDR3 is TGTGCCAGCAGCTTGGATCAGGACTTGTACAATGAGCAGTTCTTC. This translates into CASSLDQDLYNEQFF.

The chain is built from TRBV5-4 and TRBJ2-2; D gene uncertain. This CDR3 comprises 15 residues. Germline-derived CDR1 and CDR2 are SGHNT and YYREEE (reference sequence). V shed 0 bases and J shed 1 base, with 7 bases lying between them. CDR3 DNA: TGTGCCAGCAGCTTGGAAACAGTGAACACCGGGGAGCTGTTTTTT. This encodes CASSLETVNTGELFF.

Points on this clone: Being one base from a much bigger clone, this may be a read error. Here the CDR3 DNA reads TGTGCCAGCAGCCCGCAGTCTAACTATGGCTACACCTTC. This gives the protein CASSPQSNYGYTF. The chain carries TRBV7-9 and TRBJ1-2; no firm D call. Trimming pared 5 bases from V and 0 bases from J, leaving 7 bases between. This CDR3 has 13 residues. In germline, CDR1 is SEHNR, CDR2 FQNEAQ (reference sequence).

This clone was detected only once. The J gene is TRBJ2-7, the V gene TRBV12-3 or TRBV12-4, with a possible D match to TRBD1 (6 bases). The CDR3 contains 12 residues. V dropped 6 bases and J dropped 5 bases, with 11 bases sitting between them. CDR3 region: CASSLQGHEQYF. CDR3 coding DNA: TGTGCCAGCAGCCTTCAGGGGCACGAGCAGTACTTC.

The V call is TRBV19, the J call TRBJ1-1; 11 bases line up with TRBD1. This CDR3 has 15 residues. Looked up from germline, CDR1 is LNHDA and CDR2 is SQIVND (reference sequence). J lost 5 bases, V lost 3 bases, and 5 bases had no gene match. The CDR3, as DNA: TGTGCCAGTAGTATTGGACAGGGGGCGTTTACTGAAGCTTTCTTT. Translation gives CASSIGQGAFTEAFF.

CDR3 coding DNA: TGCGCCAGCAGCCCCTACCGGACTAGCGGGGGGGCAGACGAGCAGTACTTC. Residues: CASSPYRTSGGADEQYF. The chain joins TRBV4-1 to TRBJ2-7, with 15 positions matching TRBD2. The CDR3 has 17 amino acids. Germline V gene lookup returns CDR1 MGHRA and CDR2 YSYEKL. After removal of 4 bases from V and 5 bases from J, the junction contained 9 bases not matched to a gene.

The rearrangement joins TRBV6-1 to TRBJ1-2; the D gene is possibly TRBD1 (5 bases). The CDR3 is made up of 12 amino acids. Looked up from germline, CDR1 is MNHNS and CDR2 is SASEGT. The V end was cut by 10 bases, the J end by 4 bases, with 13 bases between. CDR3 DNA: TGTGCCACCCAATCCGGGACCTATGGCTACACCTTC. It translates to CATQSGTYGYTF.

The chain joins TRBV6-1 to TRBJ1-6; D is unclear. Trimming left V 1 base short and J 2 bases short, with 6 bases between. Germline lookup yields CDR1 MNHNS and CDR2 SASEGT. The CDR3 runs to 15 residues. The CDR3 sequence is CASSEERAYNSPLHF. CDR3 DNA: TGTGCCAGCAGTGAAGAGCGAGCCTATAATTCACCCCTCCACTTT.

The rearrangement links TRBV19 to TRBJ1-4; 8 bases line up with TRBD1. This CDR3 contains 13 residues. J gave up 6 bases and V 10 bases, and 7 bases lay outside the gene matches. The germline gives CDR1 LNHDA, CDR2 SQIVND (reference sequence). The CDR3 loop is CATSGQAHEKLFF. The CDR3 DNA reads TGTGCCACCTCGGGACAGGCCCATGAAAAACTGTTTTTT. The full variable domain, its missing parts supplied by reference TRBV19 and TRBJ1-4, is DGGITQSPKYLFRKEGQNVTLSCEQNLNHDAMYWYRQDPGQGLRLIYYSQIVNDFQKGDIAEGYSVSREKKESFPLTVTSAQKNPTAFYLCATSGQAHEKLFFGSGTQLSVL.

V is TRBV7-2 and J is TRBJ2-7; D is possibly TRBD2 (6 bases). The CDR3 totals 13 residues. V dropped 5 bases and J dropped 7 bases, with 15 bases sitting between them. Germline values: CDR1 SGHTA, CDR2 FQGNSA. DNA for the CDR3: TGTGCCAGCAGCGCGGGAAGGGCGGGGGAGCAGTACTTC. This encodes CASSAGRAGEQYF.

The chain is built from TRBV5-5 and TRBJ1-2, with D unresolved. The CDR3 spans 15 residues. Per germline, CDR1 SGHKS and CDR2 YYEKEE (reference sequence). V lost 3 bases, J lost 4 bases, and 16 bases lay in between. Here the CDR3 reads CASSWQDPGAYGYTF. CDR3 sequence (DNA): TGTGCCAGCAGCTGGCAGGACCCAGGCGCCTATGGCTACACCTTC.

This clone appeared once. J is TRBJ2-3 and V is TRBV7-9; D gene uncertain. Germline V lookup: CDR1 SEHNR, CDR2 FQNEAQ (reference sequence). V lost 6 bases, J lost 2 bases, and 3 bases lay in between. The CDR3 spans 11 residues. The CDR3 here is CASRITDTQYF. The CDR3 DNA reads TGTGCCAGCAGAATCACAGATACGCAGTATTTT.